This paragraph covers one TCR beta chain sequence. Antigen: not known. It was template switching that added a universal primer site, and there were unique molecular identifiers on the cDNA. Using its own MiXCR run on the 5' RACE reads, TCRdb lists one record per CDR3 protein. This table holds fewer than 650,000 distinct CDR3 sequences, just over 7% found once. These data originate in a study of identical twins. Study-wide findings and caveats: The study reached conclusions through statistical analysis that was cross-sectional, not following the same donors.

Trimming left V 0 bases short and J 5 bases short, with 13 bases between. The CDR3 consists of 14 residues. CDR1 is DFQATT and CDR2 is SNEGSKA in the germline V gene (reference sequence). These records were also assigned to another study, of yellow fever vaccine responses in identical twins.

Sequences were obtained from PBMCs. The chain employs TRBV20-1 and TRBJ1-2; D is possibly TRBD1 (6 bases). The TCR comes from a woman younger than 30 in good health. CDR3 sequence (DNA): TGCAGTGCTAGAGATCAAGTGGGGGCTTATGGCTACACCTTC. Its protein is CSARDQVGAYGYTF.